This T cell receptor (beta chain) is from a study of cytomegalovirus exposure and HLA in healthy donors. With 0 bases removed from V and 3 bases from J, the gap between germline ends came to 11 bases. The CDR3 has 15 amino acids. Germline assignment: CDR1 MGHRA and CDR2 YSYEKL. The PCR ran on 60 Vbeta and 13 Jbeta primers. Measured with immunoSEQ multiplex PCR; TCRdb has only the in-frame clones, and not every one. The sample yields around 180,000 clones, 78% seen once. Despite likely unrecorded immune exposures, the donors were nominally healthy at the time of sampling. The clonotype originates from a woman in her 30s in good health and CMV-seropositive. The sequencing input was PBMCs. The chain is built from TRBV4-1 and TRBJ1-1, with D perhaps TRBD1 (5 bases). This CDR3 is CASSQDLARDTEAFF. The DNA of the CDR3 is TGCGCCAGCAGCCAAGATTTGGCCAGGGACACTGAAGCTTTCTTT.